This is a list of T cell receptor beta chains from one sample in a study of blood T cells in healthy people across ages. Using its own MiXCR run on the 5' RACE reads, TCRdb lists one record per CDR3 protein. The sample shows approximately 1,100,000 distinct CDR3 sequences, 45% of them seen only once. Input material: blood. These receptors all come from a woman aged 60-75 years in good health. Each CDR3 is given with its conserved first and last residue. D genes are given only for firm matches. Not all rows give a size; the values are once, few, many and, for expanded clones, a class.

V: TRBV4-2
D: TRBD1
size: .
J: TRBJ1-4
DNA: TGTGCCAGCAGCCTAGGATGGGGACAGGGGGCGTTAAAACTGTTTTTT
CDR3: CASSLGWGQGALKLFF

V: TRBV20-1
D: .
size: once
J: TRBJ2-1
DNA: TGCAGTGCTAGAGATAATAGGGAGAAATCCTACAATGAGCAGTTCTTC
CDR3: CSARDNREKSYNEQFF

V: TRBV25-1
D: .
size: .
J: TRBJ2-7
DNA: TGTGCCGGCAGTGAATTGCGTAGCTCCTACGAGCAGTACTTC
CDR3: CAGSELRSSYEQYF

V: TRBV29-1
D: TRBD2
size: .
J: TRBJ2-1
DNA: TGCAGCGTCCCGCTAGCGGGAACCTACAATGAGCAGTTCTTC
CDR3: CSVPLAGTYNEQFF

V: TRBV10-1
D: TRBD2
size: once
J: TRBJ2-1
DNA: TGCGCCAACAGTCCTAGCGGGAGTCACAATGAGCAGTTCTTC
CDR3: CANSPSGSHNEQFF

V: TRBV15
D: TRBD1
size: .
J: TRBJ1-2
DNA: TGTGCCACCTCATCCGGACAGGGTGGAAGCTATGGCTACACCTTC
CDR3: CATSSGQGGSYGYTF

V: TRBV15
D: .
size: .
J: TRBJ1-4
DNA: TGTGCCACCAGCAGACCGGGTGAAGAACTGTTTTTT
CDR3: CATSRPGEELFF

V: TRBV9
D: TRBD1
size: .
J: TRBJ2-5
DNA: TGTGCCAGCAGCGCCGGGACAGGGGCGCGAGAGCAGTACTTC
CDR3: CASSAGTGAREQYF

V: TRBV7-9
D: .
size: .
J: TRBJ2-1
DNA: TGTGCCAGCAGCTCTGAAGCCGGGCCGGCTGAGCAGTTCTTC
CDR3: CASSSEAGPAEQFF

V: TRBV11-1
D: .
size: .
J: TRBJ2-7
DNA: TGTGCCAGCAGCTATGAGGGCTCCTCGAACGAGCAGTACTTC
CDR3: CASSYEGSSNEQYF

V: TRBV5-6
D: .
size: .
J: TRBJ2-5
DNA: TGTGCCAGCAGCTGCCAGGGCCAAGAGACCCAGTACTTT
CDR3: CASSCQGQETQYF

V: TRBV12-3/TRBV12-4
D: .
size: few
J: TRBJ2-4
DNA: TGTGCCAGCAGCCGAGGGGGCATTCAGTACTTC
CDR3: CASSRGGIQYF

V: TRBV20-1
D: TRBD1
size: .
J: TRBJ2-7
DNA: TGCAGTGCTAGAACGGACAGGGGGCTCAACGAGCAGTACTTC
CDR3: CSARTDRGLNEQYF

V: TRBV6-6
D: .
size: .
J: TRBJ1-5
DNA: TGTGCCAGCAGAGAACGGGGGACGGGGAATCAGCCCCAGCATTTT
CDR3: CASRERGTGNQPQHF

V: TRBV12-3/TRBV12-4
D: .
size: .
J: TRBJ2-5
DNA: TGTGCCAGCAGTCAACTGTCTTGGGAGACCCAGTACTTC
CDR3: CASSQLSWETQYF

V: TRBV5-1
D: TRBD2
size: .
J: TRBJ2-5
DNA: TGCGCCAGCACGGGGGGGCGGGAGATCGCGGAGACCCAGTACTTC
CDR3: CASTGGREIAETQYF

V: TRBV5-5
D: .
size: .
J: TRBJ2-5
DNA: TGTGCCAGCAGCTCCGGAGAGGGCACGGGAGAGACCCAGTACTTC
CDR3: CASSSGEGTGETQYF

V: TRBV4-1
D: .
size: .
J: TRBJ2-1
DNA: TGCGCCAGCAGCCAAGAAGCGGCAGACCATGAGCAGTTCTTC
CDR3: CASSQEAADHEQFF

V: TRBV20-1
D: TRBD1
size: .
J: TRBJ2-1
DNA: TGCAGTGCTAGAGACGGACAGGGTCACAATGAGCAGTTCTTC
CDR3: CSARDGQGHNEQFF

V: TRBV5-1
D: .
size: many
J: TRBJ1-5
DNA: TGCGCCAGCAGCTTGGCAAGCCGGGGGCCAGATGAGGAGCAGCCCCAGCATTTT
CDR3: CASSLASRGPDEEQPQHF

V: TRBV3-1
D: .
size: few
J: TRBJ2-7
DNA: TGTGCCAGCAGCCAAGATTTGGGGATAGTTTACGAGCAGTACTTC
CDR3: CASSQDLGIVYEQYF

V: TRBV7-3
D: .
size: .
J: TRBJ2-1
DNA: TGTGCCAGCAGCAGGACAAGCAATGTCGAGCAGTTCTTC
CDR3: CASSRTSNVEQFF

V: TRBV5-1
D: .
size: .
J: TRBJ2-7
DNA: TGCGCCAGCAGCTTGGACCACGGATCAGCTCCGGTGTCCTACAATGAGCAGTACTTC
CDR3: CASSLDHGSAPVSYNEQYF